This T cell receptor (beta chain) was retrieved from a study of shared clonotypes between healthy human individuals. As concerns this clone: At one boundary the junction diverges from the germline segment, which might be a read error.

Several immunoSEQ plates held equal portions of the genomic DNA taken from each subset. Sequenced by immunoSEQ multiplex PCR; TCRdb stores in-frame clones only, minus some. The sample consists of over 750,000 clones, 96% of them appearing once. The CDR3 consists of 14 residues. CDR1 and CDR2 (germline): SSHAT, FNYEAQ (reference sequence). In the naive CD8 group, cells lacked CD45RO and were positively selected for CCR7, so terminally differentiated effector memory CD45RA+ cells were left out. Each sample came from a Caucasian adult donor living in Nashville, Tennessee. The gene calls are TRBV7-7 and TRBJ1-4; D ambiguous. This receptor was obtained from a man in his thirties or forties in good health. Sequences were obtained from naive CD8+ T cells sorted from blood. CDR3 region: CASSLDPGDEKLFF. The CDR3 DNA reads TGTGCTAGCAGCTTAGATCCGGGAGATGAAAAACTGTTTTTT.